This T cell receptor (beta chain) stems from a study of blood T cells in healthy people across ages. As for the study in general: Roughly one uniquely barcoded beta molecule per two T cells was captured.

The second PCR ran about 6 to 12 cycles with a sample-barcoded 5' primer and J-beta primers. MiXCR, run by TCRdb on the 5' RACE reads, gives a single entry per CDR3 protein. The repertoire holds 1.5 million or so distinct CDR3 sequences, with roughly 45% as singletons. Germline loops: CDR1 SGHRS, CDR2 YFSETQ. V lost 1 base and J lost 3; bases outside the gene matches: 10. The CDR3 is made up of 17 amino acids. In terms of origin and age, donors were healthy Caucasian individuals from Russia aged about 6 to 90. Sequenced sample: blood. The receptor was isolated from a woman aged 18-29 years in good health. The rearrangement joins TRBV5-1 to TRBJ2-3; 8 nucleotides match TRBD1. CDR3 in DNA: TGCGCCAGCAGCTTGCGGCTCTCCAGGGGGCTAACAGATACGCAGTATTTT. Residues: CASSLRLSRGLTDTQYF.